Listed below are T cell receptor beta chains from one sample, sequenced in a study of T cell repertoires in cytomegalovirus infection. TCRdb re-called the reads through MiXCR, storing one row per CDR3 protein. The table shows some 940,000 distinct CDR3 sequences, with around 30% occurring only once. For these receptors, no antigen is known. The starting material was cultured CD8+ T cells from PBMCs, obtained from culture after CMV antigen stimulation. The receptors here all came from a human donor in good health (CMV status not recorded). Some clones in this sample may be carry-over from other donors' samples. CDR3s include the opening cysteine and the closing phenylalanine or tryptophan. The order of the fields is D gene, V gene, J gene, clone size, CDR3 DNA, CDR3 protein. A D gene is named only where the DNA matches it firmly. Part of the rows lack a size; the others show once, few, many or a class for expanded clones.

D gene: NA; V gene: TRBV20-1; J gene: TRBJ1-4; clone size: NA; CDR3 DNA: TGCAGTGCTAGAGCCTGGGAAAAACTGTTTTTT; CDR3 protein: CSARAWEKLFF
D gene: TRBD2; V gene: TRBV7-6; J gene: TRBJ2-3; clone size: NA; CDR3 DNA: TGTACTAGCAGCTTAAAACCGGGACTAGGCACAGATACGCAGTATTTT; CDR3 protein: CTSSLKPGLGTDTQYF
D gene: NA; V gene: TRBV27; J gene: TRBJ1-1; clone size: many; CDR3 DNA: TGTGCCAGCAGCCCCGTCGACAGAATGAACACTGAAGCTTTCTTT; CDR3 protein: CASSPVDRMNTEAFF
D gene: NA; V gene: TRBV5-1; J gene: TRBJ2-2; clone size: few; CDR3 DNA: TGCGCCAGCAGCCCCTCAGGGGTCGGCACCGGGGAGCTGTTTTTT; CDR3 protein: CASSPSGVGTGELFF
D gene: NA; V gene: TRBV6-6; J gene: TRBJ1-4; clone size: NA; CDR3 DNA: TGTGCCAGCAGTTACTCGGGACTCCTTGGCGAGGGGCCTAATGAAAAACTGTTTTTT; CDR3 protein: CASSYSGLLGEGPNEKLFF
D gene: NA; V gene: TRBV19; J gene: TRBJ2-6; clone size: few; CDR3 DNA: TGTGCCAGTACCCCTACTTCGCCAAAAACGGGCTCTGGGGCCAACGTCCTGACTTTC; CDR3 protein: CASTPTSPKTGSGANVLTF
D gene: NA; V gene: TRBV6-5; J gene: TRBJ1-1; clone size: NA; CDR3 DNA: TGTGCCAGCAGTTACGCAGGACACACTGAAGCTTTCTTT; CDR3 protein: CASSYAGHTEAFF
D gene: TRBD1; V gene: TRBV6-6; J gene: TRBJ2-1; clone size: few; CDR3 DNA: TGTGCCAGCAGTTACTCCCCCGTAAACAGGGGCGGTCTTTACAATGAGCAGTTCTTC; CDR3 protein: CASSYSPVNRGGLYNEQFF
D gene: NA; V gene: TRBV7-8; J gene: TRBJ2-5; clone size: many; CDR3 DNA: TGTGCCAGCAGCGCCGAGACGGGTGACAGTGGGGAGACCCAGTACTTC; CDR3 protein: CASSAETGDSGETQYF
D gene: NA; V gene: TRBV12-3/TRBV12-4; J gene: TRBJ1-5; clone size: NA; CDR3 DNA: TGTGCCAGCGCTCAAGGGGCTCAGCCCCAGCATTTT; CDR3 protein: CASAQGAQPQHF
D gene: NA; V gene: TRBV7-4; J gene: TRBJ1-4; clone size: NA; CDR3 DNA: TGTGCCAGCAGCTTACCCCAGGGGCCCACTAATGAAAAACTGTTTTTT; CDR3 protein: CASSLPQGPTNEKLFF
D gene: TRBD2; V gene: TRBV7-6; J gene: TRBJ2-1; clone size: few; CDR3 DNA: TGTGCTAGCAGCTTAGATGGAGCGGGGGGGCGCAATGAGCAGTTCTTC; CDR3 protein: CASSLDGAGGRNEQFF
D gene: NA; V gene: TRBV20-1; J gene: TRBJ1-6; clone size: NA; CDR3 DNA: TGCAGTGCTATTGATCAGTTTCAGCAGGGTTCACCCCTCCACTTT; CDR3 protein: CSAIDQFQQGSPLHF
D gene: NA; V gene: TRBV9; J gene: TRBJ2-4; clone size: NA; CDR3 DNA: TGTGCCAGCAGCGCAGGCGGCAAAAACATTCAGTACTTC; CDR3 protein: CASSAGGKNIQYF
D gene: NA; V gene: TRBV3-1; J gene: TRBJ1-5; clone size: NA; CDR3 DNA: TGTGCCAGCAGCCTGGACAGCTCTAGCAATCAGCCCCAGCATTTT; CDR3 protein: CASSLDSSSNQPQHF
D gene: NA; V gene: TRBV7-2; J gene: TRBJ2-1; clone size: many; CDR3 DNA: TGTGCCAGCAGCTTGGACAGACTATCCTACAATGAGCAGTTCTTC; CDR3 protein: CASSLDRLSYNEQFF
D gene: NA; V gene: TRBV28; J gene: TRBJ1-5; clone size: few; CDR3 DNA: TGTGCCAGCAGTTTCCTAGATGCATCCAATCAGCCCCAGCATTTT; CDR3 protein: CASSFLDASNQPQHF
D gene: NA; V gene: TRBV27; J gene: TRBJ2-7; clone size: few; CDR3 DNA: TGTGCCAGCAGTTCCCCCCGAGACGGCCCTTCGCAGCAGTACTTC; CDR3 protein: CASSSPRDGPSQQYF
D gene: NA; V gene: TRBV7-6; J gene: TRBJ2-5; clone size: NA; CDR3 DNA: TGTGCCAGCAGCTTACCTGAGGATAGCCGGGGGGAGACCCAGTACTTC; CDR3 protein: CASSLPEDSRGETQYF
D gene: TRBD2; V gene: TRBV7-8; J gene: TRBJ2-3; clone size: NA; CDR3 DNA: TGTGCCAGCAGCTTAGCAGTGGGGTCTACCGGGACTATCTCAGATACGCAGTATTTT; CDR3 protein: CASSLAVGSTGTISDTQYF
D gene: TRBD1; V gene: TRBV19; J gene: TRBJ1-2; clone size: NA; CDR3 DNA: TGTGCCAGTACCAGGAGGAGGGACAGGCGGGAAGGCTACACCTTC; CDR3 protein: CASTRRRDRREGYTF
D gene: TRBD1; V gene: TRBV19; J gene: TRBJ1-1; clone size: few; CDR3 DNA: TGTGCCAGTAGTCCCTGGGACAGGGTCAACACTGAAGCTTTCTTT; CDR3 protein: CASSPWDRVNTEAFF
D gene: TRBD1; V gene: TRBV6-6; J gene: TRBJ2-7; clone size: NA; CDR3 DNA: TGTGCCAGCAGTTTCGACAGGGCCGCCCGGGAGCAGTACTTC; CDR3 protein: CASSFDRAAREQYF
D gene: NA; V gene: TRBV2; J gene: TRBJ1-4; clone size: few; CDR3 DNA: TGTGCCACCACGACAGGAATTAATGAAAAACTGTTTTTT; CDR3 protein: CATTTGINEKLFF
D gene: NA; V gene: TRBV20-1; J gene: TRBJ2-1; clone size: few; CDR3 DNA: TGCAGTGCTCTCCCTAGGTACAATGAGCAGTTCTTC; CDR3 protein: CSALPRYNEQFF
D gene: TRBD2; V gene: TRBV7-8; J gene: TRBJ2-1; clone size: many; CDR3 DNA: TGTGCCAGCAGCTTTAGAACTAGCGGGGGCAATGAGCAGTTCTTC; CDR3 protein: CASSFRTSGGNEQFF
D gene: TRBD2; V gene: TRBV4-1; J gene: TRBJ2-5; clone size: NA; CDR3 DNA: TGCGCCAGCAGCCAGGTTAGCGGGGAGACCCAGTACTTC; CDR3 protein: CASSQVSGETQYF
D gene: NA; V gene: TRBV6-6; J gene: TRBJ2-1; clone size: few; CDR3 DNA: TGTGCCAGCAGTTACCCCGGGGGATACAATGAGCAGTTCTTC; CDR3 protein: CASSYPGGYNEQFF
D gene: NA; V gene: TRBV29-1; J gene: TRBJ2-1; clone size: NA; CDR3 DNA: TGCAGCGCAATCAAGGAAGGGTACAATGAGCAGTTCTTC; CDR3 protein: CSAIKEGYNEQFF
D gene: NA; V gene: TRBV27; J gene: TRBJ1-6; clone size: few; CDR3 DNA: TGTGCCAGCAGTGATGGGGGACGCACCTATAATTCACCCCTCCACTTT; CDR3 protein: CASSDGGRTYNSPLHF
D gene: NA; V gene: TRBV6-5; J gene: TRBJ2-7; clone size: NA; CDR3 DNA: TGTGCCAGCAGTTACTCGGGTAGGGGTGACGAGCAGTACTTC; CDR3 protein: CASSYSGRGDEQYF
D gene: NA; V gene: TRBV7-2; J gene: TRBJ2-5; clone size: many; CDR3 DNA: TGTGCCAGCAGCTTGAGCAGGGAGGTCTGGTGGGAGACCCAGTACTTC; CDR3 protein: CASSLSREVWWETQYF
D gene: TRBD2; V gene: TRBV12-3/TRBV12-4; J gene: TRBJ2-7; clone size: NA; CDR3 DNA: TGTGCCAGCAGTTTTCGACTAGCGGGGGTCGAGCAGTACTTC; CDR3 protein: CASSFRLAGVEQYF
D gene: NA; V gene: TRBV19; J gene: TRBJ1-2; clone size: few; CDR3 DNA: TGTGCCAGTAGCCCCACCCGGGACCCCCGGCGGGAGTCTCCATATGGCTACACCTTC; CDR3 protein: CASSPTRDPRRESPYGYTF
D gene: TRBD2; V gene: TRBV7-6; J gene: TRBJ2-1; clone size: NA; CDR3 DNA: TGTGCCAGCAGCGATAAACCGGGGGGGCCTCCTCCGTTCTTC; CDR3 protein: CASSDKPGGPPPFF
D gene: TRBD2; V gene: TRBV7-2; J gene: TRBJ2-5; clone size: many; CDR3 DNA: TGTGCCAGCAGCTTAGTTGTAGCGGGGAGCCAAGAGACCCAGTACTTC; CDR3 protein: CASSLVVAGSQETQYF
D gene: TRBD1; V gene: TRBV19; J gene: TRBJ1-1; clone size: few; CDR3 DNA: TGTGCCAGTAGGGGACAGGGGGTTTTTATTGAAGCTTTCTTT; CDR3 protein: CASRGQGVFIEAFF
D gene: TRBD2; V gene: TRBV12-3/TRBV12-4; J gene: TRBJ2-1; clone size: NA; CDR3 DNA: TGTGCCAGCAGTTTAGGGACTAGTGGCTGGGATGAGCAGTTCTTC; CDR3 protein: CASSLGTSGWDEQFF
D gene: NA; V gene: TRBV7-2; J gene: TRBJ2-3; clone size: many; CDR3 DNA: TGTGCCAGCAGCAAATCCCGGGGATTCGATACGCAGTATTTT; CDR3 protein: CASSKSRGFDTQYF
D gene: NA; V gene: TRBV7-9; J gene: TRBJ2-7; clone size: many; CDR3 DNA: TGTGCCAGCAGCCCCACCCCGGGACACACCTACGAGCAGTACTTC; CDR3 protein: CASSPTPGHTYEQYF
D gene: NA; V gene: TRBV20-1; J gene: TRBJ2-1; clone size: NA; CDR3 DNA: TGCAGTGCTAGGGCAGCATCCGGGAGCAATGAGCAGTTCTTC; CDR3 protein: CSARAASGSNEQFF
D gene: TRBD1; V gene: TRBV6-1; J gene: TRBJ2-3; clone size: few; CDR3 DNA: TGTGCCAGCAGTGACGGACAGGACTCCACAGATACGCAGTATTTT; CDR3 protein: CASSDGQDSTDTQYF
D gene: NA; V gene: TRBV2; J gene: TRBJ2-2; clone size: few; CDR3 DNA: TGTGCCAGCAGTGTCCCCCCCACCGGGGAGCTGTTTTTT; CDR3 protein: CASSVPPTGELFF
D gene: NA; V gene: TRBV7-3; J gene: TRBJ1-2; clone size: many; CDR3 DNA: TGTGCCAGCAGCTTAACTCCCCAAGGGAATGGCTACACCTTC; CDR3 protein: CASSLTPQGNGYTF
D gene: NA; V gene: TRBV28; J gene: TRBJ2-2; clone size: few; CDR3 DNA: TGTGCCAGCGTGGCCAGTGGGGGATCCGGGGAGCTGTTTTTT; CDR3 protein: CASVASGGSGELFF
D gene: NA; V gene: TRBV20-1; J gene: TRBJ1-5; clone size: NA; CDR3 DNA: TGCAGTGCTACCCACGCCCGAGGACAGAAAGCTAGCAATCAGCCCCAGCATTTT; CDR3 protein: CSATHARGQKASNQPQHF
D gene: TRBD2; V gene: TRBV6-2/TRBV6-3; J gene: TRBJ2-1; clone size: few; CDR3 DNA: TGTGCCAGCAGTTTCGGGGGGGAACTCCACAATGAGCAGTTCTTC; CDR3 protein: CASSFGGELHNEQFF
D gene: TRBD1; V gene: TRBV2; J gene: TRBJ1-2; clone size: NA; CDR3 DNA: TGTGCCAGCAGTGGTAGGGGGCTTTGGGGCTACACCTTC; CDR3 protein: CASSGRGLWGYTF
D gene: NA; V gene: TRBV2; J gene: TRBJ1-2; clone size: NA; CDR3 DNA: TGTGCCAGCAGGGGACTCTACTATGGCTACACCTTC; CDR3 protein: CASRGLYYGYTF
D gene: NA; V gene: TRBV19; J gene: TRBJ2-7; clone size: once; CDR3 DNA: TGTGCCAGTAGTATAGGGAACTCGGTGGCGGGGGAGCAGTACTTC; CDR3 protein: CASSIGNSVAGEQYF
D gene: NA; V gene: TRBV9; J gene: TRBJ2-1; clone size: once; CDR3 DNA: TGTGCCAGCAGCGTAGCGAGGGCTATTGTACATGAGCAGTTCTTC; CDR3 protein: CASSVARAIVHEQFF
D gene: TRBD2; V gene: TRBV6-2/TRBV6-3; J gene: TRBJ2-1; clone size: NA; CDR3 DNA: TGTGCCAGCAGTAGAGCGGGGAGGTGGGATCAAAGCTCCTACAATGAGCAGTTCTTC; CDR3 protein: CASSRAGRWDQSSYNEQFF
D gene: NA; V gene: TRBV6-1; J gene: TRBJ2-1; clone size: NA; CDR3 DNA: TGTGCCAGCAGCATAAGGTACCATGAGCAGTTCTTC; CDR3 protein: CASSIRYHEQFF
D gene: NA; V gene: TRBV12-3/TRBV12-4; J gene: TRBJ1-1; clone size: few; CDR3 DNA: TGTGCCAGCAGTTTGGGTATTCCTGAAGCTTTCTTT; CDR3 protein: CASSLGIPEAFF
D gene: NA; V gene: TRBV6-5; J gene: TRBJ2-5; clone size: NA; CDR3 DNA: TGTGCCAGCAGCAGTGGGTCCGCCGGGGGACAAGAGACCCAGTACTTC; CDR3 protein: CASSSGSAGGQETQYF
D gene: NA; V gene: TRBV12-3/TRBV12-4; J gene: TRBJ1-2; clone size: NA; CDR3 DNA: TGTGCCAGCAGCCCAAGTCCCCGGTCCAGCTATGGCTACACCTTC; CDR3 protein: CASSPSPRSSYGYTF
D gene: NA; V gene: TRBV6-1; J gene: TRBJ2-5; clone size: few; CDR3 DNA: TGTGCCAGCAGTGAGGACGTGGGAGCCCAAGAGACCCAGTACTTC; CDR3 protein: CASSEDVGAQETQYF
D gene: TRBD1; V gene: TRBV7-6; J gene: TRBJ2-7; clone size: many; CDR3 DNA: TGTGCCAGCAGCTCCTCGGGACAGGGAAGAGGGGAGCAGTACTTC; CDR3 protein: CASSSSGQGRGEQYF
D gene: TRBD1; V gene: TRBV9; J gene: TRBJ1-6; clone size: NA; CDR3 DNA: TGTGCCAGCAGCGGCCGGGACAGGGTGAGCCGTGGTTCACCCCTCCACTTT; CDR3 protein: CASSGRDRVSRGSPLHF
D gene: TRBD1; V gene: TRBV10-3; J gene: TRBJ2-2; clone size: NA; CDR3 DNA: TGTGCCATCAATCTACACGGGACAGCCGGGGAGCTGTTTTTT; CDR3 protein: CAINLHGTAGELFF